A single sample is the source of the 7 T cell receptor beta chains below, sequenced in a study of PD-1 blockade in classical Hodgkin lymphoma. Repertoires were generated with immunoSEQ multiplex PCR, while TCRdb's copy carries only in-frame clones and drops some. The table lists 20,000 to 25,000 clones, about 73% of them singletons. Every one of the patients relapsed after autologous stem cell transplantation (brentuximab vedotin exposure was variable). The specimen was peripheral blood mononuclear cells (PBMCs), collected before the second cycle of nivolumab. These receptors all stem from a human donor with classical Hodgkin lymphoma.

In nucleotides, the CDR3 is TGTGCCATCAGCAACGGCGGTGGTGCAGATACGCAGTATTTT. Translated, it gives CAISNGGGADTQYF. V gene TRBV10-3 combines with J gene TRBJ2-3, with unresolved D. This CDR3 contains 14 residues. The V end lost 6 bases, the J end lost 4 bases, and 14 bases lay between the germline ends. The germline V gene has CDR1 ENHRY and CDR2 SYGVKD.

V gene TRBV19 combines with J gene TRBJ1-4, with 7 bases aligning to TRBD1. The CDR3 consists of 15 residues. CDR1 is LNHDA, CDR2 SQIVND, per germline (reference sequence). The V segment lost 5 bases and the J segment 4 bases; nucleotides outside the gene matches: 7. Here the CDR3 DNA reads TGTGCCAGTAGTCCAGGACAGGCGAATAATGAAAAACTGTTTTTT. This sequence encodes CASSPGQANNEKLFF.

V is TRBV28 and J is TRBJ1-1; D gene unclear. The CDR3 covers 12 residues. Trimming shortened V by 2 bases and J by 11 bases, and 12 bases separated the two germline ends. Germline V gives CDR1 MDHEN, CDR2 SYDVKM. CDR3 in DNA: TGTGCCAGCAGTTTAGGGCTCGGCGACGCTTTCTTT. It translates to CASSLGLGDAFF.

The J gene is TRBJ2-1, the V gene TRBV7-6; 8 positions match TRBD2. The J segment lost 4 bases and the V segment lost 5 bases, leaving 16 bases of the junction unmatched. The CDR3 runs to 18 residues. Looked up from germline, CDR1 is SGHVS and CDR2 is FNYEAQ. The CDR3 sequence is CASSPKAGVTSGYNEQFF. CDR3 DNA: TGTGCCAGCAGCCCGAAAGCGGGAGTGACTTCGGGGTACAATGAGCAGTTCTTC.

V usage is TRBV6-6 and J usage is TRBJ2-7; weak D call: TRBD1 (6 bases). Germline CDR1 MNHNY, CDR2 SVGAGI (reference sequence). The V gene lost 0 bases and the J gene lost 4 bases, with 13 bases spanning the gap. There are 15 residues in the CDR3. In DNA form, the CDR3 reads TGTGCCAGCAGTTACTCTTTTCAGGGGTGGTACGAGCAGTACTTC. It is translated as CASSYSFQGWYEQYF.

The chain's CDR3 is CASSLRQTNTGELFF. For the CDR3, the DNA is TGCGCCAGCAGCTTGCGACAGACGAACACCGGGGAGCTGTTTTTT. The chain uses TRBV5-1 and TRBJ2-2; D is possibly TRBD1 (5 bases). This CDR3 contains 15 residues. The V gene's germline CDR1 is SGHRS and CDR2 YFSETQ. Trimming shortened V by 1 base and J by 0 bases, and 7 bases separated the two germline ends.

J is TRBJ2-1 and V is TRBV10-2; D unresolved. Per germline, CDR1 WSHSY and CDR2 SAAADI. With 8 bases removed from V and 6 bases from J, the gap between germline ends came to 8 bases. CDR3 length: 11 residues. The CDR3 DNA reads as TGCGCCAGCCCAGGCTCCAATGAGCAGTTCTTC. As protein: CASPGSNEQFF.